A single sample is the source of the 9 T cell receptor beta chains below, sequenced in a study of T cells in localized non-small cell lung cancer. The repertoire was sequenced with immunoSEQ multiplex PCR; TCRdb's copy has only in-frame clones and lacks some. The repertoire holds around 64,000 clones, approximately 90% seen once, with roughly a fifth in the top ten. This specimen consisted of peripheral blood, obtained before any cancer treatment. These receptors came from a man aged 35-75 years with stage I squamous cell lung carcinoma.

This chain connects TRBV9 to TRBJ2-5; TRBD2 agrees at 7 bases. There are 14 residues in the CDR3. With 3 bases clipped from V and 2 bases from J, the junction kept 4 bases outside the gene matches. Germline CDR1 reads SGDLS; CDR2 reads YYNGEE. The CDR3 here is CASSAPGGQETQYF. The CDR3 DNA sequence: TGTGCCAGCAGCGCCCCGGGGGGTCAAGAGACCCAGTACTTC.

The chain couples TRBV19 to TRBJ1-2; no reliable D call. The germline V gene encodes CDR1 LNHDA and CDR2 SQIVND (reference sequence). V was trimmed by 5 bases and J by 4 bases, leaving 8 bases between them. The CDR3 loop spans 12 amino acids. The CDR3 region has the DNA TGTGCCAGTAGTTGGCGGAGCTATGGCTACACCTTC. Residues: CASSWRSYGYTF.

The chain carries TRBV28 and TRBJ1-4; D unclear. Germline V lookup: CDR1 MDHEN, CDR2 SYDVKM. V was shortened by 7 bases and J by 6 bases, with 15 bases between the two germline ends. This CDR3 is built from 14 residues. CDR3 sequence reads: CASTFRPPDEKLFF. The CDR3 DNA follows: TGTGCCAGCACGTTCAGACCGCCTGATGAAAAACTGTTTTTT.

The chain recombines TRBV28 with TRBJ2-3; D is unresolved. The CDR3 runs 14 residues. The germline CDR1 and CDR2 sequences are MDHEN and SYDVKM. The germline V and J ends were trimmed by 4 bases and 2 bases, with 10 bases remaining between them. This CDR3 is CASSYGFDTDTQYF. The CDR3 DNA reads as TGTGCCAGCAGTTACGGGTTTGACACAGATACGCAGTATTTT.

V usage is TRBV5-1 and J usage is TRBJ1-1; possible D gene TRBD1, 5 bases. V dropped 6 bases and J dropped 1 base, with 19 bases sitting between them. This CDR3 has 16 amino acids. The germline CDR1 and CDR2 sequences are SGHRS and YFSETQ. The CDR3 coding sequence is TGCGCCAGCACCCTGGGCACAATTCAGGGGAACACTGAAGCTTTCTTT. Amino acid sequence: CASTLGTIQGNTEAFF.

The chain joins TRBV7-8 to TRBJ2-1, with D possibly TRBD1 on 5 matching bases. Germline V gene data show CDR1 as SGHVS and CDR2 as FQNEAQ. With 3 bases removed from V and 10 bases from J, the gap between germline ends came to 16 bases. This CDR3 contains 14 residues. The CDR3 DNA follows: TGTGCCAGCAGCTTGTATCAAGGGGTCGGCGAGCAGTTCTTC. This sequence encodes CASSLYQGVGEQFF.

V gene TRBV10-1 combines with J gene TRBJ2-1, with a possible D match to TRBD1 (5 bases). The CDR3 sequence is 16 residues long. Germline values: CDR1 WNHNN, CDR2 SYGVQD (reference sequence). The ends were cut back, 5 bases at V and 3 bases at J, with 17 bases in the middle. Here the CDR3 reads CASSRTHPVLYNEQFF. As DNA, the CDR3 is TGCGCCAGCAGTAGGACACATCCCGTCCTCTACAATGAGCAGTTCTTC.

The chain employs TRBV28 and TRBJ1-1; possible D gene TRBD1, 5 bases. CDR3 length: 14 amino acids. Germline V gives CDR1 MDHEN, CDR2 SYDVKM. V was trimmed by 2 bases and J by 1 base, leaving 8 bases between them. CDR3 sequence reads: CASSLETGNTEAFF. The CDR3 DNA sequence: TGTGCCAGCAGTTTAGAAACAGGGAACACTGAAGCTTTCTTT.

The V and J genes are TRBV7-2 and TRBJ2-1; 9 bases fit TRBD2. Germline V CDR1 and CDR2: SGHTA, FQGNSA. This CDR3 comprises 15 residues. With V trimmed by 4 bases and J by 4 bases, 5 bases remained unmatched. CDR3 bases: TGTGCCAGCAGCTCTAGCGGGAATGAGTACAATGAGCAGTTCTTC. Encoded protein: CASSSSGNEYNEQFF.